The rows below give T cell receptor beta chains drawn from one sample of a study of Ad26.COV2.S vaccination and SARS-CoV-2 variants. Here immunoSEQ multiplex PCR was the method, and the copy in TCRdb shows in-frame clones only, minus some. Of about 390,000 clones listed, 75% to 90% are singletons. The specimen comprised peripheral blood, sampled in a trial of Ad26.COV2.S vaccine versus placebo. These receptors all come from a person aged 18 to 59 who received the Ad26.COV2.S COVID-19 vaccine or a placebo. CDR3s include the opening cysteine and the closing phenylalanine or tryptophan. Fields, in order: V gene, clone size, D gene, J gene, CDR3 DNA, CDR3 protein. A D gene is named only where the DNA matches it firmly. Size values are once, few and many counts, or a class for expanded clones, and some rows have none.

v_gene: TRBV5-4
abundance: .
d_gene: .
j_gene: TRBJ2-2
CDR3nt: TGTGCCAGCAGCTTGGCCATGAGAGGGTTGATCGGGGAGCTGTTTTTT
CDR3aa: CASSLAMRGLIGELFF

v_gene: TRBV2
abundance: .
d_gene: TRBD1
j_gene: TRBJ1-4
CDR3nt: TGTGCCAGCAACGGGGACAGTAATGAAAAACTGTTTTTT
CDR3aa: CASNGDSNEKLFF

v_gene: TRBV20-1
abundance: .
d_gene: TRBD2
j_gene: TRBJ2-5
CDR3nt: TGCAGTGCTAGTTCTAGCGGGGGACTAAAGACCCAGTACTTC
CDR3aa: CSASSSGGLKTQYF

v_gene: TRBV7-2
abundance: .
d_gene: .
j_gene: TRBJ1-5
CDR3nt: TGTGCCAGCAGCTTAGGCGCAGGGGTCAATCAGCCCCAGCATTTT
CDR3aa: CASSLGAGVNQPQHF

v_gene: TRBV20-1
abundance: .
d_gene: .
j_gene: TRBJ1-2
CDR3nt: TGCAAAGGTCCTTCGGATGGCTACACCTTC
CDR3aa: CKGPSDGYTF

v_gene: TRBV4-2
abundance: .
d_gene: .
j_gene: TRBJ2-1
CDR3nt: TGTGCCAGCAGCCAAGATCGATGGTCAGATGAGCAGTTCTTC
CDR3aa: CASSQDRWSDEQFF

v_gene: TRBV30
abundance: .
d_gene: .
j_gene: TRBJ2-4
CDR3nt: TGTGCCTCCACCTGGCCAGCCAAAAACATTCAGTACTTC
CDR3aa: CASTWPAKNIQYF

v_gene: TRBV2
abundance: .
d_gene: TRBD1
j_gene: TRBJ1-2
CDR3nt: TGTGCCAGCAGTAGACAGGGCGTAGCTAACTATGGCTACACCTTC
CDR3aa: CASSRQGVANYGYTF

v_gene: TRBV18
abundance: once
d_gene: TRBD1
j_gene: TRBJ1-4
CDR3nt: TGTGCCAGCTCACCAGGGACAGAGGATGAAAAACTGTTTTTT
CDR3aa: CASSPGTEDEKLFF

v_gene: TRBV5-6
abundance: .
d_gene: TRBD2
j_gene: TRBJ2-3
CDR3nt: TGTGCCAGCAGCTTGGGGCCTAGCGGGGGCAGGTCAGATACGCAGTATTTT
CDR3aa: CASSLGPSGGRSDTQYF

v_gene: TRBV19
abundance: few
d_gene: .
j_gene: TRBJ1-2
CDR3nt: TGTGCCAGTAGTATAAGGAGGGACTACTATGGCTACACCTTC
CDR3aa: CASSIRRDYYGYTF

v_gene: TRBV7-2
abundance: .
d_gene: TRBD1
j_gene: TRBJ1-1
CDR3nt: TGTGCCAGCAGCTTAGCCGGGACAGGGGGGAAGAACACTGAAGCTTTCTTT
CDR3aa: CASSLAGTGGKNTEAFF

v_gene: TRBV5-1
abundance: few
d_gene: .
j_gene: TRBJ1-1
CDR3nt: TGCGCCAGCAGCTTGGCAGGGATCGGGTCTGAAGCTTTCTTT
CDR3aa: CASSLAGIGSEAFF

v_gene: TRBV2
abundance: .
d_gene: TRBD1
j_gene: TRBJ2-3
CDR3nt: TGTGCCAGCATTGGGACAGGCACAGATACGCAGTATTTT
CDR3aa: CASIGTGTDTQYF

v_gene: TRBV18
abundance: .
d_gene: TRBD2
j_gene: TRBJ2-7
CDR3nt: TGTGCCAGCTCCCCCGGGGGGGTCTACGAGCAGTACTTC
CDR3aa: CASSPGGVYEQYF

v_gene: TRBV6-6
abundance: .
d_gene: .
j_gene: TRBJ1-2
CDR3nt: TGTGCCAGCAGTTATGGTGGGATGGAGGGCTACACCTTC
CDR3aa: CASSYGGMEGYTF

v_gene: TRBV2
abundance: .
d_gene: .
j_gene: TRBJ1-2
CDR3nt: TGTGCCAGCAGTGATTACGGCTATGGCTACACCTTC
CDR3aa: CASSDYGYGYTF

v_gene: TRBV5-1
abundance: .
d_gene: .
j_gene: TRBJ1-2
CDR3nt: TGCGCCAGCAGCTCCGGCGGGGGGAACTATGGCTACACCTTC
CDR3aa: CASSSGGGNYGYTF

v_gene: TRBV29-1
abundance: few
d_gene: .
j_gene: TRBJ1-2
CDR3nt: TGCAGCGTTGGGGTCGGGGGCAGCTTCTATGGCTACACCTTC
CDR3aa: CSVGVGGSFYGYTF

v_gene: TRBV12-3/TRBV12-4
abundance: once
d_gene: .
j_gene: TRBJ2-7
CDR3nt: TGTGCCAGCAGTTTAGGGCAGGGAAGCGAGCAGTACTTC
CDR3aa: CASSLGQGSEQYF

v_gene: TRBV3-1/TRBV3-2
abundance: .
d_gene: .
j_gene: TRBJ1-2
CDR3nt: TGTGCCAGCAGCCATGGCAGCGTGGATGGCTACACCTTC
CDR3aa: CASSHGSVDGYTF

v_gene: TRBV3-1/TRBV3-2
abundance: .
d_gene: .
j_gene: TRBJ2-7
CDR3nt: TGTGCCAGCAGCCAAGAAATGAGACTTGAAGGGATAGAGCAGTACTTC
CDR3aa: CASSQEMRLEGIEQYF

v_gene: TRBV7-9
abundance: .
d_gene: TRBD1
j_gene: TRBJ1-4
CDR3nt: TGTGCCAGCAGTTTCGAACAGGGGGAAAAACTGTTTTTT
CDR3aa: CASSFEQGEKLFF

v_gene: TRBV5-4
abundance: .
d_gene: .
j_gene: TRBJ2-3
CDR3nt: TGTGCCAGCCGGACAACCGGAGATACGCAGTATTTT
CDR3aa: CASRTTGDTQYF

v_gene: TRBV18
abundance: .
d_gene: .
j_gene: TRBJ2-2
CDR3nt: TGTGCCAGCTCACAGTATTGGCAGAACACCGGGGAGCTGTTTTTT
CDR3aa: CASSQYWQNTGELFF

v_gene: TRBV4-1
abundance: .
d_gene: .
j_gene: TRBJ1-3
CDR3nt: TGCGCCAGCAGTCCCACACCCATCGGGGGAAACACCATATATTTT
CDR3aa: CASSPTPIGGNTIYF

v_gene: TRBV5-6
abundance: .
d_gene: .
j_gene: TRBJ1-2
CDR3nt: TGTGCCAGCAGCTGGCTTGACGGAACCCCTAACTATGGCTACACCTTC
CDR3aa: CASSWLDGTPNYGYTF

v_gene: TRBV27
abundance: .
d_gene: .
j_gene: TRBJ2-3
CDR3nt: TGTGCCAGCAAGGACGAGGGGTGGACAGATACGCAGTATTTT
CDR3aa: CASKDEGWTDTQYF